The clone carrying this T cell receptor beta chain was observed a few times. The antigen remains undetermined. Using its own MiXCR run on the 5' RACE reads, TCRdb lists one record per CDR3 protein. The sample includes about 340,000 distinct CDR3 sequences, 9.5% to 15% of them seen just once. These data are taken from a study of T cells after yellow fever vaccination. The overall study: The SMART-Seq v4 Ultra Low Input method served to prepare the low-cell-number fractions. Study conclusions and caveats: Primary-vaccination clones mostly resurfaced post-booster (96% CD4, just under 90% CD8).

Trimming shortened V by 1 base and J by 5 bases, and 12 bases separated the two germline ends. The CDR3 consists of 14 residues. Germline V gene lookup returns CDR1 SGHRS and CDR2 YFSETQ. The sample was CD4+ T cells sorted from PBMCs, taken 15 days after the yellow fever booster vaccination. This sequence originates from a man aged 18 to 29 who received the YFV17D yellow fever vaccine. The V and J genes are TRBV5-1 and TRBJ1-1; no clear D. CDR3 residues: CASSLQAVGTEAFF. The CDR3 nucleotides are TGCGCCAGCAGCTTGCAGGCAGTGGGGACTGAAGCTTTCTTT.